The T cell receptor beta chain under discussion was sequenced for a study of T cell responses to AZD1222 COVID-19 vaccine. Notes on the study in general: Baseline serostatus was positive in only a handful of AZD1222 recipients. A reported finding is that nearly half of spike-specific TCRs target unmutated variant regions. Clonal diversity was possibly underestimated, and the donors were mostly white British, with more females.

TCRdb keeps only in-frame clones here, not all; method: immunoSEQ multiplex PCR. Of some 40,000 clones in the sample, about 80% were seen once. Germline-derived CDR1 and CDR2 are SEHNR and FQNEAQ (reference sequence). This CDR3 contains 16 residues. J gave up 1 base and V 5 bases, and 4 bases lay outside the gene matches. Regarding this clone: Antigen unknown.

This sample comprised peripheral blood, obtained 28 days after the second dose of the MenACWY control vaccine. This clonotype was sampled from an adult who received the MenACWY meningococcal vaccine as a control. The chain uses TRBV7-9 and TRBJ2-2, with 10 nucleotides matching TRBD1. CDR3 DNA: TGTGCCAGCAGCCCACGGACAGGGGGGAACACCGGGGAGCTGTTTTTT. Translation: CASSPRTGGNTGELFF.